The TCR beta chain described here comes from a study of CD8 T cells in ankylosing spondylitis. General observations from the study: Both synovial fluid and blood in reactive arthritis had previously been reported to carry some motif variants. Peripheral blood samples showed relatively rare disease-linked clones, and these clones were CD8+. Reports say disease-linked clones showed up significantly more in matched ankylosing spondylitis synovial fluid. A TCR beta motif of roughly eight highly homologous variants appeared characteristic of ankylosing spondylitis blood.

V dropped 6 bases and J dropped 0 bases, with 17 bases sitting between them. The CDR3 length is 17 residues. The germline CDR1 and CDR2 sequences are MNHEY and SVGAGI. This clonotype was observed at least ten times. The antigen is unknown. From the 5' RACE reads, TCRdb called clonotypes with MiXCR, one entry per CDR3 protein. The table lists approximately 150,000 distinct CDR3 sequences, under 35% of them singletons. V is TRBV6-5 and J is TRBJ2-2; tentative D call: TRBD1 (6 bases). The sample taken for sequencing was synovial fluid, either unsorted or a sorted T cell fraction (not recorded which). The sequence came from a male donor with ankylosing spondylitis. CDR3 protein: CASSPPTGEANTGELFF. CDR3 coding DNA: TGTGCCAGCAGCCCCCCGACAGGAGAAGCGAACACCGGGGAGCTGTTTTTT.